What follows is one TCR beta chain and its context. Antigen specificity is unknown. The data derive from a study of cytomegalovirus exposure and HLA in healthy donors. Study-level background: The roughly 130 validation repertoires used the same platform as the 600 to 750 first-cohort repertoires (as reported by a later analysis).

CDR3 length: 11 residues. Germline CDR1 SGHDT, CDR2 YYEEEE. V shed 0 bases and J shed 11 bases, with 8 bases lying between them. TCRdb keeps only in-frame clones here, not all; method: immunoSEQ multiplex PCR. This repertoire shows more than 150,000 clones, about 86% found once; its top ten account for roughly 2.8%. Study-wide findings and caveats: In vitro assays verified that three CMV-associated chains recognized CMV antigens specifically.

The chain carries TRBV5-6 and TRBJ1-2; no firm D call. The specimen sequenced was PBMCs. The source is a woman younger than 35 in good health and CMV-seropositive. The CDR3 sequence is CASSLDHEYTF. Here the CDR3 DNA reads TGTGCCAGCAGCTTGGACCACGAGTACACCTTC.